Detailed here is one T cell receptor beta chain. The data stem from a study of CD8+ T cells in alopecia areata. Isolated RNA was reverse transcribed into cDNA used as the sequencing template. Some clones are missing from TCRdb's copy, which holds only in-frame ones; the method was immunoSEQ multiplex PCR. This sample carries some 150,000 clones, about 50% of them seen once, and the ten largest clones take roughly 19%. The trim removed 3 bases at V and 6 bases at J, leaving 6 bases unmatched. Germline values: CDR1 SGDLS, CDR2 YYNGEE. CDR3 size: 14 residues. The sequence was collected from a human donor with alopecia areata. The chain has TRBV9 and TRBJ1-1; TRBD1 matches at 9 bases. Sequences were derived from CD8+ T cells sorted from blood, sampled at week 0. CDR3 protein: CASSAGTGIPEAFF. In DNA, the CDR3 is TGTGCCAGCAGCGCCGGGACAGGGATTCCTGAAGCTTTCTTT.